This section outlines one T cell receptor beta chain sequence together with its context. The sample belongs to a study of shared clonotypes between healthy human individuals. Overall study context: Aged 18 to 49, the donors were a couple of women and a few men.

Germline-derived CDR1 and CDR2 are SQVTM and ANQGSEA. The CDR3 spans 16 residues. With V trimmed by 1 base and J by 3 bases, 8 bases remained unmatched. TCRdb keeps only in-frame clones here, not all; method: immunoSEQ multiplex PCR. Of about half a million clones listed, 65% to 85% are singletons. Sequenced input: PBMCs. The chain couples TRBV29-1 to TRBJ1-3, with 8 bases that match TRBD1. The TCR was taken from a woman between 35 and 50 years old in good health. Some clones in this sample may be carry-over from other donors' samples. CDR3 sequence reads: CSVEGPGTGGGNTIYF. Here the CDR3 DNA reads TGCAGCGTTGAAGGCCCGGGAACAGGGGGTGGAAACACCATATATTTT.